The 21 T cell receptor beta chains reported below all come from one sample, sequenced in a study of OX40 agonist ivuxolimab in advanced cancers. The protocol was immunoSEQ multiplex PCR, while the TCRdb copy is restricted to in-frame clones and leaves out a portion. This sample has under 50,000 clones, with approximately 92% found just once. This sample comprised CD4+ or CD8+ T cells sorted from blood, obtained in a trial of the OX40 agonist ivuxolimab. All receptors derive from an adult with an advanced solid tumor such as melanoma, head and neck, liver or kidney cancer.

The V call is TRBV28, the J call TRBJ2-1, with 12 bases matching TRBD2. Germline loops: CDR1 MDHEN, CDR2 SYDVKM. V lost 4 bases and J lost 12; bases outside the gene matches: 13. This CDR3 has 16 residues. The CDR3 DNA is TGTGCCAGCAGTTCGTCTAGCGGGAGGGCCCTTGTAGGGCAGTTCTTC. Encoded protein: CASSSSSGRALVGQFF.

The chain is built from TRBV4-3 and TRBJ1-1; no firm D call. The germline CDR1 and CDR2 sequences are LGHNA and YSLEER. V shed 3 bases and J shed 1 base, with 15 bases lying between them. The CDR3 has 16 amino acids. In nucleotides, the CDR3 is TGCGCCAGCAGCCAGAGTCTCGTGGGCAGGAACACTGAAGCTTTCTTT. This translates into CASSQSLVGRNTEAFF.

The V gene is TRBV7-9, the J gene TRBJ2-1; D possibly uses TRBD1 or TRBD2 (5 bases each). The V gene's germline CDR1 is SEHNR and CDR2 FQNEAQ (reference sequence). This CDR3 comprises 18 residues. Trimming shortened V by 3 bases and J by 6 bases, and 24 bases separated the two germline ends. CDR3 region: CASSFPGLGRRQGNEQFF. For the CDR3, the DNA is TGTGCCAGCAGCTTTCCGGGCCTGGGACGCCGGCAGGGCAATGAGCAGTTCTTC.

As for this clone: One end of the junction does not line up with germline, which may come from a read error. V and J are TRBV7-9 and TRBJ2-3, with D perhaps being TRBD1 or TRBD2 (5 bases each). This CDR3 spans 10 amino acids. Germline V CDR1 and CDR2: SEHNR, FQNEAQ (reference sequence). CDR3 residues: CASSLVGVNF. CDR3 nucleotides: TGTGCCAGCAGCTTAGTGGGGGTAAATTTT. The whole variable domain, filled in from reference TRBV7-9 and TRBJ2-3, reads DTGVSQNPRHKITKRGQNVTFRCDPISEHNRLYWYRQTLGQGPEFLTYFQNEAQLEKSRLLSDRFSAERPKGSFSTLEIQRTEQGDSAMYLCASSLVGVNFGPGTRLTVL.

The chain has TRBV4-3 and TRBJ1-4; TRBD1 might be the D (5 bases). Trimming cost V 1 base and J 0 bases, with 12 bases left between them. The germline V gene has CDR1 LGHNA and CDR2 YSLEER. CDR3 length equals 17 residues. CDR3 DNA: TGCGCCAGCAGCCAAGTCGGGGCGGCCGCAACTAATGAAAAACTGTTTTTT. Translated, it gives CASSQVGAAATNEKLFF.

The rearrangement uses TRBV10-2 and TRBJ2-7; D is uncertain. CDR1 WSHSY and CDR2 SAAADI come from the germline V gene. Trimming took off 2 bases at V and 5 bases at J, with 13 bases between the two ends. The CDR3 sequence is 14 residues long. The DNA for the CDR3 is TGCGCCAGCAGTGAGGTGAGCCCGTGGAACGAGCAGTACTTC. It translates to CASSEVSPWNEQYF.

This clone was counted a single time. The chain couples TRBV7-9 to TRBJ2-7; the D gene is possibly TRBD1 (6 bases). Trimming pared 6 bases from V and 3 bases from J, leaving 18 bases between. The CDR3 sequence is 15 residues long. In germline, CDR1 is SEHNR, CDR2 FQNEAQ (reference sequence). In DNA form, the CDR3 reads TGTGCCAGCAGTAGGGGGTCACTAGGGATCTACGAGCAGTACGTC. Residues: CASSRGSLGIYEQYV.

This clone turned up a few times. The same CDR3 can be traced to other DNA sequences in this sample. The chain couples TRBV5-1 to TRBJ2-1; D unresolved. Per the germline V gene, CDR1 is SGHRS and CDR2 is YFSETQ. Trimming pared 0 bases from V and 0 bases from J, leaving 13 bases between. The CDR3 is 17 amino acids. This chain's CDR3 is CASSLEASGSSYNEQFF. In DNA form, the CDR3 reads TGCGCCAGCAGCTTGGAAGCGTCGGGCAGCTCCTACAATGAGCAGTTCTTC.

This rearrangement joins TRBV11-2 to TRBJ1-1; TRBD1 agrees at 7 bases. Germline V gene data show CDR1 as SGHAT and CDR2 as FQNNGV. CDR3 length: 15 amino acids. V was clipped by 4 bases and J by 0 bases; unmatched bases: 5. CDR3 coding DNA: TGTGCCAGCAGCTCCGGGACAGCGATGAACACTGAAGCTTTCTTT. Translation gives CASSSGTAMNTEAFF.

This chain links TRBV19 with TRBJ2-1, with TRBD1 matching 7 bases. The ends lost 4 bases at V and 6 bases at J; junction bases unmatched: 9. Germline V lookup: CDR1 LNHDA, CDR2 SQIVND (reference sequence). This CDR3 has 15 residues. CDR3 amino acids: CASSTTGTAFNEQFF. CDR3 nucleotides: TGTGCCAGTAGTACAACCGGGACAGCATTCAATGAGCAGTTCTTC.

DNA for the CDR3: TGTGCCAGCAGTCCAACCGAAGGGAGAGCAAGCTCCTACAATGAGCAGTTCTTC. This codes for CASSPTEGRASSYNEQFF. This sequence joins TRBV27 and TRBJ2-1, with D perhaps TRBD2 (5 bases). Deletions cut 5 bases from V and 0 bases from J, with 20 bases between. The CDR3 runs to 18 residues. Per germline, CDR1 MNHEY and CDR2 SMNVEV (reference sequence).

This clone has just one count. The chain couples TRBV29-1 to TRBJ1-4; possibly TRBD1 for D (6 bases). The germline V and J ends were trimmed by 0 bases and 12 bases, with 14 bases remaining between them. CDR1 is SQVTM and CDR2 is ANQGSEA in the germline V gene. CDR3 length equals 13 residues. CDR3 sequence reads: CSVEDRQAGELFF. CDR3 coding DNA: TGCAGCGTTGAAGATCGACAGGCCGGGGAACTGTTTTTT.

The V and J genes are TRBV6-5 and TRBJ1-6, with a possible D match to TRBD1 (5 bases). The V end was cut by 7 bases, the J end by 9 bases, with 19 bases between. This CDR3 contains 15 residues. The germline V gene has CDR1 MNHEY and CDR2 SVGAGI. The CDR3 nucleotides read TGTGCCAGCACCCACTTGGGGGGTTTAATTTCACCCCTCCACTTT. Protein sequence: CASTHLGGLISPLHF.

The chain couples TRBV5-4 to TRBJ2-4, with D perhaps matching TRBD2 (6 bases). Germline assignment: CDR1 SGHNT and CDR2 YYREEE (reference sequence). There are 15 residues in the CDR3. Trimming shortened V by 2 bases and J by 0 bases, and 9 bases separated the two germline ends. DNA of the CDR3: TGTGCCAGCAGCTTAAGCGGGCTAGCCAAAAACATTCAGTACTTC. Its protein product is CASSLSGLAKNIQYF. The variable domain in full, with the rest retrieved from reference TRBV5-4 and TRBJ2-4, is ETGVTQSPTHLIKTRGQQVTLRCSSQSGHNTVSWYQQALGQGPQFIFQYYREEENGRGNFPPRFSGLQFPNYSSELNVNALELDDSALYLCASSLSGLAKNIQYFGAGTRLSVL.

The rearrangement joins TRBV19 to TRBJ1-4; 7 bases agree with TRBD1. The CDR3 length is 14 residues. After removal of 8 bases from V and 8 bases from J, the junction contained 11 bases not matched to a gene. Germline V gene lookup returns CDR1 LNHDA and CDR2 SQIVND (reference sequence). The CDR3 nucleotides are TGTGCCAGTGCGTACAGGGGAATAACGGAAAAACTGTTTTTT. Amino acid sequence: CASAYRGITEKLFF.

The CDR3 here is CASSPTQTDWPQHF. DNA of the CDR3: TGTGCCAGCAGCCCTACCCAGACCGACTGGCCCCAGCATTTT. The gene calls are TRBV9 and TRBJ1-5; D is ambiguous. The CDR3 runs 14 residues. The ends were cut back, 4 bases at V and 9 bases at J, with 17 bases in the middle. CDR1 and CDR2 (germline): SGDLS, YYNGEE.

This clone came up a few times. The chain uses TRBV6-1 and TRBJ1-1; tentative D call: TRBD1 (5 bases). V was trimmed by 2 bases and J by 10 bases, leaving 20 bases between them. The CDR3 extends over 15 amino acids. Germline values: CDR1 MNHNS, CDR2 SASEGT. CDR3: CASSELWDLRGVAFF. The CDR3 nucleotides read TGTGCCAGCAGTGAATTGTGGGACCTCAGAGGAGTAGCTTTCTTT.

The chain carries TRBV4-3 and TRBJ2-1; 9 bases agree with TRBD2. The CDR3 loop spans 17 amino acids. V gave up 0 bases and J gave up 0 bases; unmatched junction bases: 3. CDR1 is LGHNA, CDR2 YSLEER, per germline. CDR3 in DNA: TGCGCCAGCAGCCAAGATGCGGGACTAGCCTCCTACAATGAGCAGTTCTTC. Translated: CASSQDAGLASYNEQFF.

The V gene is TRBV18, the J gene TRBJ2-1; 8 bases are a match to TRBD2. Per the germline V gene, CDR1 is KGHSH and CDR2 is LQKENI. V shed 2 bases and J 8 bases; nucleotides not matched to a gene: 8. The CDR3 totals 15 residues. The DNA of the CDR3 is TGTGCCAGCTCACCATTTTCCGGGAGGGCCGATGAGCAGTTCTTC. Translation gives CASSPFSGRADEQFF.

The rearrangement links TRBV11-2 to TRBJ1-6, with unresolved D. The length of the CDR3 is 15 residues. Trimming left V 5 bases short and J 10 bases short, with 18 bases between. Germline V gene data show CDR1 as SGHAT and CDR2 as FQNNGV. In DNA, the CDR3 is TGTGCCAGCAGCCTCGAGGGTTCAATGAGGTCACCCCTCCACTTT. This gives the protein CASSLEGSMRSPLHF.

The V and J genes are TRBV10-3 and TRBJ2-5, with D unresolved. Germline CDR1 and CDR2: ENHRY and SYGVKD. This CDR3 is built from 13 residues. Deletions cut 4 bases from V and 1 base from J, with 7 bases between. CDR3 amino acids: CAISAGFQETQYF. As DNA, the CDR3 is TGTGCCATCAGTGCCGGCTTCCAAGAGACCCAGTACTTC.